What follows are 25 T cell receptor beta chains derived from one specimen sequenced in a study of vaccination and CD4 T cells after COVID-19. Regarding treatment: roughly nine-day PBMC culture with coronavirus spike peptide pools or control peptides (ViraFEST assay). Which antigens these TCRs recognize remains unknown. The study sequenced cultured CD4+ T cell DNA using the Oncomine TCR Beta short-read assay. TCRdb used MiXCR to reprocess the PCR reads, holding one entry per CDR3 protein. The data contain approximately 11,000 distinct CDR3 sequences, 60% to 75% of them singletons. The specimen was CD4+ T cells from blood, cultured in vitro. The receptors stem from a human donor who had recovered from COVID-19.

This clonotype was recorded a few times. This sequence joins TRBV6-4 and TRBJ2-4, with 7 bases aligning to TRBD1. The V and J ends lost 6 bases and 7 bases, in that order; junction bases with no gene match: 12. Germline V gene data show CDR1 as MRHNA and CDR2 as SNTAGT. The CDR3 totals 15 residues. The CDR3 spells CASRAYPGGENIQYF. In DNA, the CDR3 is TGTGCCAGCAGAGCCTATCCAGGGGGAGAGAACATTCAGTACTTC.

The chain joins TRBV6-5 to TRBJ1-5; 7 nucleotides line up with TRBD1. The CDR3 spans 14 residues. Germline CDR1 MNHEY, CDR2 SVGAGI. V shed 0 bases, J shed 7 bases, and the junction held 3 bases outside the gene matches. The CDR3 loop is CASSYSAGGQPQHF. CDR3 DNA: TGTGCCAGCAGTTACTCGGCAGGGGGACAGCCCCAGCATTTT.

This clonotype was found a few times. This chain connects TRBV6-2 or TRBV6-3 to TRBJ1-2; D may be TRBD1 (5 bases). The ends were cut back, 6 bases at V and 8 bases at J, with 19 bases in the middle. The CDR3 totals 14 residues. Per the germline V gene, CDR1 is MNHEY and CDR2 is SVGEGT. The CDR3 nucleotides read TGTGCCAGCAGCCCGACCGGGGACCGCGGAGGCTACACCTTC. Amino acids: CASSPTGDRGGYTF.

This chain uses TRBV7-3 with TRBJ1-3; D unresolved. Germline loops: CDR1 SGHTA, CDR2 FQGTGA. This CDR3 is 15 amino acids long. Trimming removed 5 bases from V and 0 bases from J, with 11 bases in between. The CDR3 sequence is CASSQAPSSGNTIYF. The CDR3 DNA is TGTGCCAGCAGCCAAGCCCCAAGCTCTGGAAACACCATATATTTT.

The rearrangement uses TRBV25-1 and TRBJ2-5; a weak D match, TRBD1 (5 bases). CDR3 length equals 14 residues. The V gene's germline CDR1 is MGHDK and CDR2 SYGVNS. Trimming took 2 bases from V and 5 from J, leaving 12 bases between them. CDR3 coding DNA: TGTGCCAGCAGTGAACAGACAGTGGTGGAGACCCAGTACTTC. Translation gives CASSEQTVVETQYF.

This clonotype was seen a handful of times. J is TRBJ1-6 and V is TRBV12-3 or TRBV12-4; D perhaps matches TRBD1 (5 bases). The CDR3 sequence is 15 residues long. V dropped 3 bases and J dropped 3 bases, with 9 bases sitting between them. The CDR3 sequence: CASSFGGNYNSPLHF. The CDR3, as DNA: TGTGCCAGCAGTTTCGGGGGGAACTATAATTCACCCCTCCACTTT.

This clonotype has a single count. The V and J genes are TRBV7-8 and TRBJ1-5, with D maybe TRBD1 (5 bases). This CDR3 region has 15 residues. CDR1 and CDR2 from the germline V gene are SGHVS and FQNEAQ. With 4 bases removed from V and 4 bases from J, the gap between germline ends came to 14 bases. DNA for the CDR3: TGTGCCAGCAGCTCCGGACGGGGGAGGAATCAGCCCCAGCATTTT. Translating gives CASSSGRGRNQPQHF.

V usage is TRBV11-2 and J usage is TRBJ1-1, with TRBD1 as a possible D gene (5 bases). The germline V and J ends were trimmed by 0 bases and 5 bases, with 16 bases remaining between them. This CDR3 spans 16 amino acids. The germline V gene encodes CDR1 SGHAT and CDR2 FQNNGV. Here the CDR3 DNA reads TGTGCCAGCAGCTTAGACCGCGGACCCGGGGGAACTGAAGCTTTCTTT. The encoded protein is CASSLDRGPGGTEAFF.

The CDR3 is CASRSGGSGGYTF. The CDR3 bases are TGTGCCAGCCGGAGTGGGGGATCCGGTGGCTACACCTTC. V is TRBV21-1 and J is TRBJ1-2; no check of the table's D call, TRBD1, against the DNA was made. TRBV21-1 is labeled a pseudogene. This CDR3 region has 13 residues.

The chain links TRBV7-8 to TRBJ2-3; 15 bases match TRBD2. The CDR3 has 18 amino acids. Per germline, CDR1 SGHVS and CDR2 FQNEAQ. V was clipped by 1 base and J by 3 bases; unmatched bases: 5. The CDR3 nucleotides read TGTGCCAGCAGCTTAGTGATCGGACTAGCGGGAGGGACAGATACGCAGTATTTT. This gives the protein CASSLVIGLAGGTDTQYF.

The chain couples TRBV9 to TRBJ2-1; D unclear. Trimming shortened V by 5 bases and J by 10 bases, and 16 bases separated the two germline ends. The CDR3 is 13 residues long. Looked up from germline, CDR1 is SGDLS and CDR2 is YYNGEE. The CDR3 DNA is TGTGCCAGCAGTCCCAGCCCCCGCCGGGAGCAGTTCTTC. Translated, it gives CASSPSPRREQFF.

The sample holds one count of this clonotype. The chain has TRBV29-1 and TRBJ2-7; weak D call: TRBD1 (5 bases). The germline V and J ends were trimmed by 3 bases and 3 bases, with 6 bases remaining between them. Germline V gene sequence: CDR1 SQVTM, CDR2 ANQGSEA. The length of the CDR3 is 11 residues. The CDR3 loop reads CSVETDYEQYF. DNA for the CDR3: TGCAGCGTTGAGACAGACTACGAGCAGTACTTC.

CDR3 region: CSAYPGRRGYEQYF. The CDR3 bases are TGCAGTGCTTATCCGGGCCGGCGGGGGTACGAGCAGTACTTC. The chain links TRBV20-1 to TRBJ2-7, with TRBD2 identical over 7 bases. CDR3 length: 14 residues. Germline values: CDR1 DFQATT, CDR2 SNEGSKA (reference sequence). J gave up 4 bases and V 5 bases, and 11 bases lay outside the gene matches.

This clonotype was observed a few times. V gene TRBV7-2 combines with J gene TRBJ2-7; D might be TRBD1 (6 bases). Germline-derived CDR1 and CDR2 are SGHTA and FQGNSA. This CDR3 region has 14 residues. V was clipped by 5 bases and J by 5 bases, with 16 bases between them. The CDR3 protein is CASSPPGTINEQYF. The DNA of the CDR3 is TGTGCCAGCAGCCCACCCGGGACAATTAACGAGCAGTACTTC.

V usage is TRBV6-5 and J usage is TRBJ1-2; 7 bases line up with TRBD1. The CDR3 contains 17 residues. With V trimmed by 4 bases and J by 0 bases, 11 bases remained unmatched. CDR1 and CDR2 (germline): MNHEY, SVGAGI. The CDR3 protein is CASSSAPGTESNYGYTF. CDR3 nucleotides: TGTGCCAGCAGTTCCGCCCCCGGGACAGAGTCTAACTATGGCTACACCTTC.

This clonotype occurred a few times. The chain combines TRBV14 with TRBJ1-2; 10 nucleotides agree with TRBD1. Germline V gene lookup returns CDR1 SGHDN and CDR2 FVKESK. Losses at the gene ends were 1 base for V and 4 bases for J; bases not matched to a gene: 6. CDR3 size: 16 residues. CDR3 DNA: TGTGCCAGCAGCCAAGGGTTCGGGACAGGGGCCTATGGCTACACCTTC. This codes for CASSQGFGTGAYGYTF.

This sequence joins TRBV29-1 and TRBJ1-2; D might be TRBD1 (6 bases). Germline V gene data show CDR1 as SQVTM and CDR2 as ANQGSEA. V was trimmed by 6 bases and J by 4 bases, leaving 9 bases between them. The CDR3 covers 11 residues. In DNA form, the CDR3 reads TGCAGCGTGAGGGGGTTCTATGGCTACACCTTC. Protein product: CSVRGFYGYTF.

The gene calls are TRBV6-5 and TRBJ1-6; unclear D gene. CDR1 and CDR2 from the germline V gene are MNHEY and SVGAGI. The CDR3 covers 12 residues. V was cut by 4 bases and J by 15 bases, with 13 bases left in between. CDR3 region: CASSSSPGHLHF. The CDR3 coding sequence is TGTGCCAGCAGTTCAAGCCCGGGCCACCTCCACTTT.

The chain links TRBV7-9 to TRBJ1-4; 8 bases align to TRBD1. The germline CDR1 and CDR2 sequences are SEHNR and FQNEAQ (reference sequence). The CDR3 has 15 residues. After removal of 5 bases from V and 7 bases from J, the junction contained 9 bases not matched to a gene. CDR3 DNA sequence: TGTGCCAGCAGCCCCACAGGGGGGGCCGCTGAAAAACTGTTTTTT. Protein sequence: CASSPTGGAAEKLFF.

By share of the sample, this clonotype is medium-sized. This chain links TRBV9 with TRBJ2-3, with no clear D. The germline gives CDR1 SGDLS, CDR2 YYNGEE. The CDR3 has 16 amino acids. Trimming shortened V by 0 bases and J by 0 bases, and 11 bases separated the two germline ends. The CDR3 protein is CASSVVGLTSTDTQYF. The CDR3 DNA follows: TGTGCCAGCAGCGTAGTCGGGCTTACTAGCACAGATACGCAGTATTTT.

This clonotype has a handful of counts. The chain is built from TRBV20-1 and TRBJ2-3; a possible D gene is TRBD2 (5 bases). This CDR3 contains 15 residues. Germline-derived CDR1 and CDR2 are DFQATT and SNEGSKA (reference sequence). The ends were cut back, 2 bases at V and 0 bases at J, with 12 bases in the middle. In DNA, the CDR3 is TGCAGTGCTAGAACGGGGTCCACTAGCACAGATACGCAGTATTTT. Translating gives CSARTGSTSTDTQYF.

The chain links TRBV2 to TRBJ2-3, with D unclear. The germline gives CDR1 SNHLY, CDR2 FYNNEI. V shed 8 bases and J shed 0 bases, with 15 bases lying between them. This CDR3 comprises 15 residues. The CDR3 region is CASRIVVQSTDTQYF. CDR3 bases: TGTGCCAGCCGTATCGTGGTGCAAAGCACAGATACGCAGTATTTT.

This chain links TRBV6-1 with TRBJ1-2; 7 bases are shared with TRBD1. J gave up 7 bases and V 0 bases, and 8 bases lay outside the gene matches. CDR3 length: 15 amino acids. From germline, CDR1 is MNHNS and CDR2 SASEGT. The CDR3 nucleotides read TGTGCCAGCAGTGAAGCACCCCTGACAGGGCCTGGCTACACCTTC. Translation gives CASSEAPLTGPGYTF.

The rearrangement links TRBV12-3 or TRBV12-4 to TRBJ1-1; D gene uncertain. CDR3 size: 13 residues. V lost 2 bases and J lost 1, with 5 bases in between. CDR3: CASSLSKNTEAFF. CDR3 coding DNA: TGTGCCAGCAGTTTATCGAAGAACACTGAAGCTTTCTTT.

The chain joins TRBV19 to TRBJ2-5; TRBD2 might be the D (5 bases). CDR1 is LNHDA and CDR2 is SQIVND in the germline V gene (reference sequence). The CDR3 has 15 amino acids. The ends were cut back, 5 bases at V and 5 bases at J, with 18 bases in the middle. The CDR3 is CASSSGLVGGETQYF. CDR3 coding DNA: TGTGCCAGTAGTTCAGGACTGGTAGGTGGGGAGACCCAGTACTTC.